This TCR beta chain was identified in a study of T cells of healthy individuals. Trimming removed 5 bases at V and 2 bases at J, with 10 bases between. In germline, CDR1 is SGHAT, CDR2 FQNNGV. This CDR3 is built from 13 residues. TCRdb re-derived calls from the 5' RACE reads in MiXCR, one entry per CDR3 protein. The sample lists tens of thousands of distinct CDR3 sequences, 15% to 20% occurring once. The sequence was collected from a human donor in good health. V and J are TRBV11-2 and TRBJ2-7; possibly TRBD2 for D (6 bases). The CDR3 bases are TGTGCCAGCAGCCCGACTAGTACCTACGAGCAGTACTTC. This encodes CASSPTSTYEQYF.